A single sample is the source of the 25 T cell receptor beta chains below, sequenced in a study of CD8 T cells in ankylosing spondylitis. TCRdb called the 5' RACE reads again in MiXCR, with one record for every CDR3 protein. This sample carries about 39,000 distinct CDR3 sequences, roughly 3% of them seen once, and the ten largest clones take 2.8%. Sequenced material: blood, either unsorted or a sorted T cell fraction (not recorded which). Receptors were obtained from a male donor with ankylosing spondylitis or in good health (not recorded which).

This clonotype was detected ten times or more. This chain joins TRBV9 and TRBJ2-3, with 11 bases aligning to TRBD2. CDR3 size: 21 residues. Germline trimming cut 1 base from V and 0 bases from J; bases unmatched to any gene: 16. Germline V gives CDR1 SGDLS, CDR2 YYNGEE. The CDR3 nucleotides are TGTGCCAGCAGCGTACACCTCCGGCTAGCGGGGGGAACCTCTAGCACAGATACGCAGTATTTT. Protein product: CASSVHLRLAGGTSSTDTQYF.

On this clonotype: A read error is possible here, since a much larger clone lies one base away. The V gene is TRBV9, the J gene TRBJ2-5; the D is unclear. V was cut by 0 bases and J by 7 bases, with 16 bases left in between. CDR3 length: 15 residues. The germline V gene encodes CDR1 SGDLS and CDR2 YYNGEE. Written as DNA, the CDR3 is TGTGCCAGCAGCGTAGCTGACAACCCGAGCAGGACCCAGTACTTC. Translated, it gives CASSVADNPSRTQYF.

The sample holds many counts of this clonotype. The rearrangement joins TRBV9 to TRBJ2-2; TRBD2 aligns across 8 bases. The CDR3 is made up of 15 amino acids. CDR1 is SGDLS, CDR2 YYNGEE, per germline. Unmatched junction bases numbered 3, after V lost 0 bases and J lost 5 bases. As DNA, the CDR3 is TGTGCCAGCAGCGTAGGTGTAGCGGGAACCGGGGAGCTGTTTTTT. Protein sequence: CASSVGVAGTGELFF.

This clonotype was detected ten times or more. The chain recombines TRBV9 with TRBJ2-5; D remains unclear. V was shortened by 0 bases and J by 1 base, with 10 bases between the two germline ends. This CDR3 contains 15 residues. Germline V lookup: CDR1 SGDLS, CDR2 YYNGEE. The DNA of the CDR3 is TGTGCCAGCAGCGTAGTTGGTAGCACCCAAGAGACCCAGTACTTC. Protein sequence: CASSVVGSTQETQYF.

This clonotype has ten or more counts. This chain joins TRBV9 and TRBJ2-1, with 13 bases that match TRBD2. The germline gives CDR1 SGDLS, CDR2 YYNGEE. CDR3 length: 15 residues. V lost 6 bases to trimming and J lost 5 bases; unmatched junction nucleotides: 5. CDR3 DNA sequence: TGTGCCAGCAACCGACTAGCGGGAGGAAACAATGAGCAGTTCTTC. Residues: CASNRLAGGNNEQFF.

This clonotype was counted ten times or more. The V and J genes are TRBV9 and TRBJ2-1, with D possibly TRBD2 on 6 matching bases. Trimming removed 3 bases at V and 6 bases at J, with 16 bases between. The CDR3 has 15 residues. Germline-derived CDR1 and CDR2 are SGDLS and YYNGEE. CDR3 protein: CASSALGGESNEQFF. CDR3 in DNA: TGTGCCAGCAGCGCCCTTGGCGGGGAGTCCAATGAGCAGTTCTTC.

This clonotype was seen ten or more times. V usage is TRBV9 and J usage is TRBJ1-1, with D possibly TRBD1 on 5 matching bases. The germline V gene has CDR1 SGDLS and CDR2 YYNGEE. The CDR3 spans 15 residues. Trimming stripped 4 bases from V and 2 bases from J, with 15 bases between. This chain's CDR3 is CASSNIGTGNTEAFF. For the CDR3, the DNA is TGTGCCAGCAGCAACATTGGGACGGGTAACACTGAAGCTTTCTTT.

This clonotype was seen at least ten times. The rearrangement links TRBV9 to TRBJ2-5, with 7 bases that match TRBD1. CDR1 and CDR2 (germline): SGDLS, YYNGEE. V lost 8 bases to trimming and J lost 7 bases; unmatched junction nucleotides: 11. This CDR3 comprises 13 residues. This chain's CDR3 is CASGQAIGATQYF. The CDR3, as DNA: TGTGCCAGTGGACAGGCGATTGGGGCGACCCAGTACTTC.

Ten or more counts support this clonotype. The rearrangement joins TRBV9 to TRBJ2-3; no clear D. The CDR3 runs 15 residues. Germline V gene lookup returns CDR1 SGDLS and CDR2 YYNGEE. V was shortened by 3 bases and J by 2 bases, with 13 bases between the two germline ends. CDR3 sequence reads: CASSGRLIHTDTQYF. Here the CDR3 DNA reads TGTGCCAGCAGCGGAAGACTGATCCACACAGATACGCAGTATTTT. The variable domain in full, with the rest retrieved from reference TRBV9 and TRBJ2-3, is DSGVTQTPKHLITATGQRVTLRCSPRSGDLSVYWYQQSLDQGLQFLIQYYNGEERAKGNILERFSAQQFPDLHSELNLSSLELGDSALYFCASSGRLIHTDTQYFGPGTRLTVL.

The table lists this clonotype with a few counts. This rearrangement joins TRBV9 to TRBJ2-5; 8 bases match TRBD2. With V trimmed by 0 bases and J by 5 bases, 6 bases remained unmatched. Germline-derived CDR1 and CDR2 are SGDLS and YYNGEE. This CDR3 spans 15 amino acids. CDR3 sequence (DNA): TGTGCCAGCAGCGTAGCGGGAGGGCACGGGGAGACCCAGTACTTC. It translates to CASSVAGGHGETQYF. Combining the CDR3 with reference TRBV9 and TRBJ2-5 gives the whole variable domain DSGVTQTPKHLITATGQRVTLRCSPRSGDLSVYWYQQSLDQGLQFLIQYYNGEERAKGNILERFSAQQFPDLHSELNLSSLELGDSALYFCASSVAGGHGETQYFGPGTRLLVL.

This clonotype was seen ten or more times. The chain employs TRBV9 and TRBJ2-3; 12 bases match TRBD2. CDR3 length: 15 amino acids. With V trimmed by 0 bases and J by 7 bases, 3 bases remained unmatched. Germline CDR1 reads SGDLS; CDR2 reads YYNGEE. DNA of the CDR3: TGTGCCAGCAGCGTAGGGGGACTAGCGGGTCATACGCAGTATTTT. Translating it yields CASSVGGLAGHTQYF.

The chain carries TRBV9 and TRBJ2-3; 8 positions agree with TRBD2. CDR3 length equals 16 residues. Per the germline V gene, CDR1 is SGDLS and CDR2 is YYNGEE. The V gene end was trimmed by 0 bases and the J gene end by 1 base; junction bases not matched to a gene: 4. The CDR3 sequence is CASSVGTSIGTDTQYF. Written as DNA, the CDR3 is TGTGCCAGCAGCGTAGGGACTAGCATCGGCACAGATACGCAGTATTTT.

This clonotype was counted at least ten times. The gene calls are TRBV9 and TRBJ2-1; 7 positions agree with TRBD2. CDR3 size: 16 residues. CDR1 and CDR2 from the germline V gene are SGDLS and YYNGEE. V lost 2 bases and J lost 7; bases outside the gene matches: 12. As DNA, the CDR3 is TGTGCCAGCAGCGTGGAGCTGAGGGGAGGGCAGAATGAGCAGTTCTTC. Amino acid sequence: CASSVELRGGQNEQFF.

This clonotype was seen a handful of times. This may be a read error, as it is one base from a much larger clone. In nucleotides, the CDR3 is TGTGCCAGCAGCCCTGGGGGTAACGAGCAGTTCTTC. This sequence encodes CASSPGGNEQFF. The chain carries TRBV9 and TRBJ2-1; D may be TRBD1 or TRBD2 (5 bases each). The germline CDR1 and CDR2 sequences are SGDLS and YYNGEE. With 4 bases removed from V and 10 bases from J, the gap between germline ends came to 12 bases. The length of the CDR3 is 12 residues. The entire variable domain, with the rest obtained from reference TRBV9 and TRBJ2-1, is as follows: DSGVTQTPKHLITATGQRVTLRCSPRSGDLSVYWYQQSLDQGLQFLIQYYNGEERAKGNILERFSAQQFPDLHSELNLSSLELGDSALYFCASSPGGNEQFFGPGTRLTVL.

This clonotype has at least ten counts. The V gene is TRBV9, the J gene TRBJ2-2, with D uncertain. This CDR3 contains 14 residues. Germline V lookup: CDR1 SGDLS, CDR2 YYNGEE. The ends were cut back, 0 bases at V and 1 base at J, with 4 bases in the middle. The CDR3 sequence is CASSVGMNTGELFF. CDR3 nucleotides: TGTGCCAGCAGCGTAGGTATGAACACCGGGGAGCTGTTTTTT.

In its sample, this clonotype was seen many times. This rearrangement joins TRBV9 to TRBJ1-2, with 8 bases fitting TRBD1. The CDR3 has 14 amino acids. Germline-derived CDR1 and CDR2 are SGDLS and YYNGEE. The trim removed 3 bases at V and 4 bases at J, leaving 5 bases unmatched. The CDR3 loop is CASSALDRGYGYTF. CDR3 in DNA: TGTGCCAGCAGCGCCCTCGACAGGGGCTATGGCTACACCTTC.

This clonotype was seen repeatedly, ten times or more. The rearrangement links TRBV9 to TRBJ1-2; tentatively, D is TRBD1 (5 bases). Germline V gives CDR1 SGDLS, CDR2 YYNGEE. There are 14 residues in the CDR3. Trimming shortened V by 3 bases and J by 8 bases, and 17 bases separated the two germline ends. CDR3 DNA: TGTGCCAGCAGCGACCGAGGGGCCCCCTGGGGCTACACCTTC. This gives the protein CASSDRGAPWGYTF.

This clonotype was recorded many times. The chain links TRBV9 to TRBJ2-5, with D perhaps TRBD2 (7 bases). Germline V CDR1 and CDR2: SGDLS, YYNGEE. Trimming shortened V by 0 bases and J by 4 bases, and 13 bases separated the two germline ends. This CDR3 is built from 15 residues. The CDR3 is CASSVGAGEGETQYF. CDR3 DNA: TGTGCCAGCAGCGTAGGGGCAGGGGAGGGAGAGACCCAGTACTTC.

This clonotype has at least ten counts. CDR3: CASSATGNTGELFF. The CDR3 bases are TGTGCCAGCAGCGCCACAGGGAACACCGGGGAGCTGTTTTTT. The chain recombines TRBV9 with TRBJ2-2, with D perhaps TRBD1 (5 bases). The CDR3 sequence is 14 residues long. The V end was cut by 3 bases, the J end by 1 base, with 7 bases between. CDR1 and CDR2 from the germline V gene are SGDLS and YYNGEE.

This clonotype showed up many times. The rearrangement joins TRBV9 to TRBJ2-1, with TRBD2 matching over 9 bases. The CDR3 is 16 residues long. Germline V gene sequence: CDR1 SGDLS, CDR2 YYNGEE. Trimming cost V 2 bases and J 7 bases; bases outside gene matches: 10. DNA for the CDR3: TGTGCCAGCAGCGTGGGTAGCGGGGGTTTCAGGAATGAGCAGTTCTTC. It specifies CASSVGSGGFRNEQFF.

The table lists this clonotype with many counts. V is TRBV9 and J is TRBJ2-3; 10 nucleotides align to TRBD2. Germline V gives CDR1 SGDLS, CDR2 YYNGEE. The CDR3 extends over 15 amino acids. V shed 4 bases and J 1 base; nucleotides not matched to a gene: 3. CDR3 nucleotides: TGTGCCAGCAGCCCCGGGACTAGCGGCACAGATACGCAGTATTTT. This sequence encodes CASSPGTSGTDTQYF.

This clonotype showed up many times. V and J are TRBV9 and TRBJ2-3; 9 nucleotides agree with TRBD2. CDR3 length equals 17 residues. CDR1 SGDLS and CDR2 YYNGEE come from the germline V gene. The ends lost 0 bases at V and 4 bases at J; junction bases unmatched: 9. The CDR3 DNA reads as TGTGCCAGCAGCGTAGAAGTTGGCGGGGGGGCCTCAGATACGCAGTATTTT. Its protein is CASSVEVGGGASDTQYF.

This chain joins TRBV9 and TRBJ1-1; D is perhaps TRBD1 (6 bases). This CDR3 spans 14 amino acids. Trimming left V 4 bases short and J 1 base short, with 11 bases between. Germline V CDR1 and CDR2: SGDLS, YYNGEE. CDR3 DNA: TGTGCCAGCAGCAAAGGACAGAGGAACACTGAAGCTTTCTTT. Protein product: CASSKGQRNTEAFF.

This clonotype was observed at least ten times. CDR3 sequence reads: CASSAGLAGGPKYNEQFF. In DNA form, the CDR3 reads TGTGCCAGCAGCGCCGGACTAGCGGGAGGGCCGAAGTACAATGAGCAGTTCTTC. The chain combines TRBV9 with TRBJ2-1; 15 bases match TRBD2. CDR1 is SGDLS and CDR2 is YYNGEE in the germline V gene. The CDR3 has 18 residues. With 3 bases clipped from V and 4 bases from J, the junction kept 8 bases outside the gene matches.

This clonotype was seen at least ten times. The chain joins TRBV9 to TRBJ2-2, with 9 bases lining up with TRBD1. The CDR3 totals 13 residues. Germline CDR1 SGDLS, CDR2 YYNGEE. V lost 7 bases to trimming and J lost 5 bases; unmatched junction nucleotides: 3. The CDR3 DNA follows: TGTGCCAGCCATGGACAGGGGACCGGGGAGCTGTTTTTT. Protein product: CASHGQGTGELFF.